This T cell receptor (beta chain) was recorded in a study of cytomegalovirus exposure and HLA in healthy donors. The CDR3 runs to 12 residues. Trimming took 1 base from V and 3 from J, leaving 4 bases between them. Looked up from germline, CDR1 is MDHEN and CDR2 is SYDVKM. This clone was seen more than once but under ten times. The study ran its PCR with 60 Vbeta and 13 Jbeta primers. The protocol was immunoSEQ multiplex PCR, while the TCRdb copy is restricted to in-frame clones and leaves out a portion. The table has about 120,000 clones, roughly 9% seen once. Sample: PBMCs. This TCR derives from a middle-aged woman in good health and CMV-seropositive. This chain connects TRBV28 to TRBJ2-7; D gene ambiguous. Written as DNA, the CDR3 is TGTGCCAGCAGTTTATTAATCTACGAGCAGTACTTC. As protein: CASSLLIYEQYF. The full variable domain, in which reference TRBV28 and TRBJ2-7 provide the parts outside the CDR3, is DVKVTQSSRYLVKRTGEKVFLECVQDMDHENMFWYRQDPGLGLRLIYFSYDVKMKEKGDIPEGYSVSREKKERFSLILESASTNQTSMYLCASSLLIYEQYFGPGTRLTVT.